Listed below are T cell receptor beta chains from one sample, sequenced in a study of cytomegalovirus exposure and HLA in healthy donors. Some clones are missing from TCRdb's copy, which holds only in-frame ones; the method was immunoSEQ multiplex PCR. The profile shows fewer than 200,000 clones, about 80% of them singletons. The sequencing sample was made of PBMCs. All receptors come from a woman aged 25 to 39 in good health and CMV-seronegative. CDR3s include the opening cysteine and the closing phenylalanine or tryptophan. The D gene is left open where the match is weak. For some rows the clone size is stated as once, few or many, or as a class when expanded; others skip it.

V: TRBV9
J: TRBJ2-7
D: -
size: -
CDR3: CASSDRPGALGEQYF
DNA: TGTGCCAGCAGCGACCGACCAGGGGCCTTAGGGGAGCAGTACTTC

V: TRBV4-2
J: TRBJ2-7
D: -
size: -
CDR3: CASSQVSANSYEQYF
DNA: TGTGCCAGCAGCCAAGTTTCAGCGAACTCCTACGAGCAGTACTTC

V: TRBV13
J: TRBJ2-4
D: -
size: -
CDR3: CASSYGLSAAKNIQYF
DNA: TGTGCCAGCAGCTATGGACTAAGCGCGGCCAAAAACATTCAGTACTTC

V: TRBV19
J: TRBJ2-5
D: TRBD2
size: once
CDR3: CASSPGTSGRFQETQYF
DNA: TGTGCCAGTAGTCCCGGGACTAGCGGGAGATTCCAAGAGACCCAGTACTTC

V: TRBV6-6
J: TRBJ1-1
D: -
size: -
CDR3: CASSYEENTEAFF
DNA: TGTGCCAGCAGTTACGAGGAGAACACTGAAGCTTTCTTT

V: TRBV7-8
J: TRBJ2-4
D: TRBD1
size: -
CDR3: CASSPLTGTEKNIQYF
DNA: TGTGCCAGCAGCCCTCTTACCGGGACAGAGAAAAACATTCAGTACTTC

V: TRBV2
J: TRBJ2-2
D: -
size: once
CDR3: CASSTFNGQTLNTGELFF
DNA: TGTGCCAGCAGTACCTTCAACGGACAGACGCTGAACACCGGGGAGCTGTTTTTT

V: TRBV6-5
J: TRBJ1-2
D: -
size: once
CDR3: CASSPSFQGSGGYTF
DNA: TGTGCCAGCAGCCCGTCCTTCCAGGGTTCAGGGGGCTACACCTTC

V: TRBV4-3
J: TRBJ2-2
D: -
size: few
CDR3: CASSQDQGGAGTGELFF
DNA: TGCGCCAGCAGCCAAGATCAAGGGGGGGCGGGCACCGGGGAGCTGTTTTTT

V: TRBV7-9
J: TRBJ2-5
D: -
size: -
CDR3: CASSEASLETQYF
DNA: TGTGCCAGTTCGGAGGCCTCCCTTGAGACCCAGTACTTC

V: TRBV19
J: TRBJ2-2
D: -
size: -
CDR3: CASGELAATGNTGELFF
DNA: TGTGCCAGTGGGGAACTAGCAGCCACCGGGAACACCGGGGAGCTGTTTTTT

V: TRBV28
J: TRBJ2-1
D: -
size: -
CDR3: CASSLKRYNEQFF
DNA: TGTGCCAGCAGTTTAAAGCGGTACAATGAGCAGTTCTTC

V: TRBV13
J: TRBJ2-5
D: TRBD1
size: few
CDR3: CASSYRTGVQIETQYF
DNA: TGTGCCAGCAGCTACCGGACAGGGGTCCAGATAGAGACCCAGTACTTC

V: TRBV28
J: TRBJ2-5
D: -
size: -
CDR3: CASSLRSLGAQYF
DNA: TGTGCCAGCAGTTTAAGGTCTCTAGGGGCCCAGTACTTC

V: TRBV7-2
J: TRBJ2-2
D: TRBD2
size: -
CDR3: CASGSPLTGLAITGELFF
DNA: TGTGCCAGCGGATCGCCCCTAACGGGACTAGCGATCACCGGGGAGCTGTTTTTT

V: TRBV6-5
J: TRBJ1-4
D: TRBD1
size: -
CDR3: CASSPTGRGEKLFF
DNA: TGTGCCAGCAGTCCGACAGGGCGGGGAGAAAAACTGTTTTTT

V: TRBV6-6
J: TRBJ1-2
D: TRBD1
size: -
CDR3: CASSYPGQGAHGYTF
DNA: TGTGCCAGCAGTTACCCGGGACAGGGGGCGCATGGCTACACCTTC

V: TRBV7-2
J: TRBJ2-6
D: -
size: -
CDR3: CASSPVSRSGANVLTF
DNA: TGTGCCAGCAGCCCAGTTAGCCGCTCTGGGGCCAACGTCCTGACTTTC

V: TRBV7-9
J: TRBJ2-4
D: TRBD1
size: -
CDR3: CASIRTGQGAKNIQYF
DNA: TGTGCCAGCATTCGTACGGGACAGGGTGCCAAAAACATTCAGTACTTC

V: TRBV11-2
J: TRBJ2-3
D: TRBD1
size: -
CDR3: CASSASTGGDTDTQYF
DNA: TGTGCCAGCAGCGCTTCGACAGGGGGAGACACAGATACGCAGTATTTT

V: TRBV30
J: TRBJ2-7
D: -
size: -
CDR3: CAWCPGLGSYEQYF
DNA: TGTGCCTGGTGTCCGGGACTGGGCTCCTACGAGCAGTACTTC

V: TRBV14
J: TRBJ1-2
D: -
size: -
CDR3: CASSQGTSTSTYGYTF
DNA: TGTGCCAGCAGCCAAGGAACTAGTACCTCGACCTATGGCTACACCTTC

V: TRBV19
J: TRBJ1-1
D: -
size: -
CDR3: CASSARLSRNTEAFF
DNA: TGTGCCAGTAGTGCCCGACTGTCGCGGAACACTGAAGCTTTCTTT

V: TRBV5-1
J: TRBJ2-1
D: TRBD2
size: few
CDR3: CASSWASGDIKEQFF
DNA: TGCGCCAGCAGTTGGGCTAGCGGGGATATCAAGGAGCAGTTCTTC

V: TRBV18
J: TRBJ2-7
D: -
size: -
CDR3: CASSQQQGHYEQYF
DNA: TGTGCCAGCTCACAGCAACAGGGTCACTACGAGCAGTACTTC

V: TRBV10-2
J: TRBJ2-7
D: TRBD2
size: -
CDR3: CASAGLDSEQYF
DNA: TGCGCCAGCGCGGGACTAGACTCGGAGCAGTACTTC

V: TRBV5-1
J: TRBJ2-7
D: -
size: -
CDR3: CASSTPGPFEQYF
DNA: TGCGCCAGCAGCACCCCAGGCCCCTTTGAGCAGTACTTC

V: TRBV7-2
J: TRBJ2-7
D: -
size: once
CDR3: CASSLRAGGPPYEQYF
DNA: TGTGCCAGCAGCCTAAGGGCCGGAGGTCCCCCCTACGAGCAGTACTTC

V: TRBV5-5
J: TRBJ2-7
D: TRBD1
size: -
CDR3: CASSLGQGATYEQYF
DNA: TGTGCCAGCAGCTTGGGCCAGGGGGCGACCTACGAGCAGTACTTC

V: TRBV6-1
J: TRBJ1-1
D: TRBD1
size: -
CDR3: CASGGTGRTEAFF
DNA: TGTGCCAGCGGAGGGACAGGGCGAACTGAAGCTTTCTTT

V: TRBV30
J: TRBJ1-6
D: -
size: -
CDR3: CAWSWSGTKPDPLHF
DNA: TGTGCCTGGAGTTGGTCCGGGACAAAGCCTGACCCCCTCCACTTT

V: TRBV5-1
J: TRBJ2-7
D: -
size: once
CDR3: CASSSDTGHEQYF
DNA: TGCGCCAGCAGCTCGGACACAGGGCACGAGCAGTACTTC

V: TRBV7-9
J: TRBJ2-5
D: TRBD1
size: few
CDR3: CASSRGTAQETQYF
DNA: TGTGCCAGCAGCCGTGGGACAGCTCAAGAGACCCAGTACTTC

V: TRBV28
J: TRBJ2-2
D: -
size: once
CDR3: CASSLLGMAGELFF
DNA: TGTGCCAGCAGTTTATTGGGCATGGCGGGGGAGCTGTTTTTT

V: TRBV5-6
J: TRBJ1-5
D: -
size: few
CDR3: CASSFGGMGQPQHF
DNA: TGTGCCAGCAGCTTTGGAGGGATGGGTCAGCCCCAGCATTTT

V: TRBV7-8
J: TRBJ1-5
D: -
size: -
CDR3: CASSPNRVGQPQHF
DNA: TGTGCCAGCAGCCCCAACAGGGTCGGGCAGCCCCAGCATTTT

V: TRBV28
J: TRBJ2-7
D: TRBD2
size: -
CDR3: CASSLFRLAGGPGEQYF
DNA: TGTGCCAGCAGTTTATTCCGACTAGCGGGAGGGCCCGGCGAGCAGTACTTC

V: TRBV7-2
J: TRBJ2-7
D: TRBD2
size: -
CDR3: CTSSRPGRGVYEQYF
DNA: TGTACCAGCAGCCGACCGGGGAGGGGTGTCTACGAGCAGTACTTC

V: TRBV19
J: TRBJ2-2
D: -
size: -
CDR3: CASSIVGPGELFF
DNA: TGTGCCAGTAGTATAGTGGGCCCCGGGGAGCTGTTTTTT

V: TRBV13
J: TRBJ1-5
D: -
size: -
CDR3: CASSLGSGGNQPQHF
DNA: TGTGCCAGCAGCTTAGGGTCAGGGGGCAATCAGCCCCAGCATTTT

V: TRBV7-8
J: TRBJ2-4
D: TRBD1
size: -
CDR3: CASSSTGQSKNIQYF
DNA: TGTGCCAGCAGCTCAACGGGACAGAGCAAAAACATTCAGTACTTC

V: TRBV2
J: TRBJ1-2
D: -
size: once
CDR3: CASSSEAGYGYTF
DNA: TGTGCCAGCAGTTCAGAGGCTGGCTATGGCTACACCTTC